This is a list of T cell receptor beta chains from one sample in a study of cytomegalovirus exposure and HLA in healthy donors. Sequencing was performed with immunoSEQ multiplex PCR; in TCRdb, only in-frame clones are kept and a portion is missing. The profile shows roughly 100,000 clones, about 85% of them singletons. The material sequenced was PBMCs. Source of these receptors: a female donor in good health and CMV-seropositive. CDR3s include the opening cysteine and the closing phenylalanine or tryptophan. The order of the fields is V gene, J gene, clone size, D gene, CDR3 protein, CDR3 DNA. A D gene is named only where the DNA matches it firmly. Expanded clones get a size class; other rows say once, few or many, or leave the size out.

>TRBV15|TRBJ1-1|NA|NA
CATSRGMNTEAFF
TGTGCCACCAGCAGAGGTATGAACACTGAAGCTTTCTTT
>TRBV19|TRBJ2-1|NA|NA
CASSLHRDTDNEQFF
TGTGCCAGTAGCTTACACCGGGACACCGACAATGAGCAGTTCTTC
>TRBV30|TRBJ1-1|NA|TRBD1
CAWSRGTGRYTEAFF
TGTGCCTGGAGTCGAGGGACAGGGCGCTACACTGAAGCTTTCTTT
>TRBV18|TRBJ1-2|NA|NA
CASSPQGSPNYGYTF
TGTGCCAGCTCACCTCAGGGGAGCCCTAACTATGGCTACACCTTC
>TRBV19|TRBJ1-1|NA|NA
CASTLGVSAEAFF
TGTGCCAGTACCCTCGGGGTGTCGGCTGAAGCTTTCTTT
>TRBV5-1|TRBJ2-3|once|NA
CASSLGGSTDTQYF
TGCGCCAGCAGCTTGGGAGGGAGCACAGATACGCAGTATTTT
>TRBV6-5|TRBJ1-2|NA|TRBD1
CASSRDRGLGYTF
TGTGCCAGCAGCAGGGACAGGGGGCTTGGCTACACCTTC
>TRBV2|TRBJ1-1|NA|NA
CASSGLTGVNTEAFF
TGTGCCAGCAGTGGACTGACAGGCGTGAACACTGAAGCTTTCTTT
>TRBV6-5|TRBJ1-5|NA|TRBD1
CASAMRGQGNQPQHF
TGTGCCAGCGCGATGAGAGGACAGGGCAATCAGCCCCAGCATTTT
>TRBV27|TRBJ2-7|NA|TRBD2
CASRPGLAGYEQYF
TGTGCCAGCAGGCCCGGACTAGCGGGTTACGAGCAGTACTTC
>TRBV2|TRBJ1-2|NA|NA
CASSEAGSSWNYGYTF
TGTGCCAGCAGTGAAGCCGGGAGCTCTTGGAACTATGGCTACACCTTC
>TRBV9|TRBJ1-5|few|TRBD1
CASSVGTGNQPQHF
TGTGCCAGCAGCGTTGGGACAGGCAATCAGCCCCAGCATTTT
>TRBV4-1|TRBJ2-3|NA|TRBD2
CASSQVVAGDIDTQYF
TGCGCCAGCAGCCAAGTTGTGGCGGGAGATATAGATACGCAGTATTTT
>TRBV5-6|TRBJ1-2|NA|TRBD1
CASSLDRGYGYTF
TGTGCCAGCAGCTTGGACAGGGGGTATGGCTACACCTTC
>TRBV18|TRBJ2-7|NA|NA
CASSGSGDEQYF
TGTGCCAGCTCAGGGTCGGGGGACGAGCAGTACTTC
>TRBV4-2|TRBJ2-5|NA|NA
CASSQVGGGEETQYF
TGTGCCAGCAGCCAAGTAGGCGGGGGCGAAGAGACCCAGTACTTC
>TRBV7-9|TRBJ1-2|few|TRBD1
CASSLGQGMNNYGYTF
TGTGCCAGCAGCCTTGGACAGGGGATGAATAACTATGGCTACACCTTC
>TRBV5-1|TRBJ2-7|NA|NA
CASSLTGGEQYF
TGCGCCAGCAGCTTGACTGGAGGGGAGCAGTACTTC
>TRBV2|TRBJ1-1|NA|NA
CASRDPGLQNTEAFF
TGTGCCAGCAGGGACCCCGGACTCCAGAACACTGAAGCTTTCTTT
>TRBV2|TRBJ1-1|NA|TRBD1
CASSDWDRVLMNTEAFF
TGTGCCAGCAGTGACTGGGACAGGGTTCTTATGAACACTGAAGCTTTCTTT
>TRBV4-1|TRBJ1-2|NA|TRBD1
CASSQSPQGASGYTF
TGCGCCAGCAGCCAAAGTCCCCAGGGGGCGTCTGGCTACACCTTC